Below, 32 T cell receptor beta chains from the same sample are listed, as sequenced in a study of T cell clonality in common variable immunodeficiency. Study-level results: Common variable immunodeficiency TCR beta sequences reportedly had fewer deletions and N-nucleotide insertions.

The method was immunoSEQ multiplex PCR; TCRdb's version includes in-frame clones alone and lacks a portion of them. There are tens of thousands of clones in the sample, none observed a single time. Which antigens these TCRs recognize remains unknown. Sequenced: peripheral blood mononuclear cells. The receptors were gathered from a human donor with common variable immunodeficiency.

On this clone: The missing CDR3 end, 3 residues past where the read stops, is filled in from the germline J gene. This chain connects TRBV6-2 or TRBV6-3 to TRBJ1-1, with no clear D. The CDR3 length is 14 residues. The germline CDR1 and CDR2 sequences are MNHEY and SVGEGT. V lost 0 bases, J lost 4 bases, and 9 bases lay in between. The sequenced part of the CDR3 DNA is TGTGCCAGCAGTTACTCGGTGTCCGGCACTGAA. Protein: CASSYSVSGTE. The complete CDR3 reads CASSYSVSGTEAFF.

Points on this clone: With the read ending 3 residues before the CDR3 end, the germline J gene is used to fill in that end. This sequence joins TRBV30 and TRBJ1-4; TRBD1 is a possible D gene (5 bases). This CDR3 has 12 amino acids. V lost 8 bases to trimming and J lost 8 bases, with 15 bases between them. Germline V gene lookup returns CDR1 GTSNPN and CDR2 SVGIG (reference sequence). The CDR3 spells CAATVEGEKLFF. The DNA read from the CDR3 is TGTGCCGCCACTGTTGAGGGGGAAAAA. The whole variable domain, remainder taken from reference TRBV30 and TRBJ1-4, is SQTIHQWPATLVQPVGSPLSLECTVEGTSNPNLYWYRQAAGRGLQLLFYSVGIGQISSEVPQNLSASRPQDRQFILSSKKLLLSDSGFYLCAATVEGEKLFFGSGTQLSVL.

There are many counts of this clone. The read halts 3 residues ahead of the CDR3 end, with the missing end drawn from the germline J gene. This specimen includes other DNA sequences encoding the same CDR3. V usage is TRBV7-9 and J usage is TRBJ1-2; 9 nucleotides match TRBD1. There are 13 residues in the CDR3. Germline V gives CDR1 SEHNR, CDR2 FQNEAQ (reference sequence). The CDR3 loop reads CASSSRTGDGYTF. The DNA read from the CDR3 is TGTGCCAGCAGCTCCAGGACAGGGGACGGC.

With regard to this clone: The CDR3 goes on 3 residues after the read ends, and that part is filled in from the germline J gene. The J gene is TRBJ2-1, the V gene TRBV19, with D tentatively TRBD2 (7 bases). V was cut by 6 bases and J by 3 bases, with 15 bases left in between. Germline CDR1 and CDR2: LNHDA and SQIVND (reference sequence). The CDR3 is 15 residues long. The sequenced part of the CDR3 DNA is TGTGCCAGTAGGAACGGGGGGCAACACTACAATGAG. This sequence encodes CASRNGGQHYNE. The full CDR3 reads CASRNGGQHYNEQFF.

This clone was picked up many times. The CDR3 is cut off 3 residues early in the read; its end comes from the germline J gene. The chain uses TRBV20-1 and TRBJ2-2, with D possibly matching TRBD1 (5 bases). The CDR3 covers 15 residues. Trimming took off 3 bases at V and 0 bases at J, with 11 bases between the two ends. Germline V CDR1 and CDR2: DFQATT, SNEGSKA (reference sequence). The DNA read from the CDR3 is TGCAGTGCTAGCGGAGCAGGGTCGAACACCGGGGAG. This encodes CSASGAGSNTGE. The full CDR3 sequence reads CSASGAGSNTGELFF.

This clone was counted between two and nine times. The sequenced fragment ends 3 residues before the CDR3 boundary, so the rest is inferred from the germline J gene. The J gene is TRBJ1-5, the V gene TRBV19; D perhaps matches TRBD1 (5 bases). From germline, CDR1 is LNHDA and CDR2 SQIVND (reference sequence). The CDR3 is made up of 15 amino acids. The V and J ends lost 7 bases and 0 bases respectively, with 13 bases between them. The sequenced CDR3 bases are TGTGCCAGTACCCTCGGGGGGTATAGCAATCAGCCC. This encodes CASTLGGYSNQP. The whole CDR3 sequence is CASTLGGYSNQPQHF.

This clone was recorded many times. CDR3 bases read: TGTGCCAGCAGCATGGGGGGGGGAGATACG. Its protein is CASSMGGGDT. The full CDR3 is CASSMGGGDTQYF. V is TRBV7-6 and J is TRBJ2-3, with TRBD2 identical over 7 bases. The read ends 3 residues shy of where the CDR3 ends; the end is completed using the germline J gene. Germline CDR1 and CDR2: SGHVS and FNYEAQ. V dropped 5 bases and J dropped 5; count of bases not matched to a gene: 4. The CDR3 totals 13 residues.

At least ten counts were recorded for this clone. The read terminates 3 residues before the CDR3 end, so the remaining end is supplied by the germline J gene. The V and J genes are TRBV12-3 or TRBV12-4 and TRBJ1-6, with TRBD1 identical over 8 bases. V shed 5 bases and J 11 bases; nucleotides not matched to a gene: 2. The CDR3 sequence is 12 residues long. The part of the CDR3 DNA that was read is TGTGCCAGCAGTGACAGGGGAGCACCC. Its protein is CASSDRGAP. The full CDR3 protein is CASSDRGAPLHF.

In the case of this clone: The read finishes 3 residues shy of the CDR3 end, and the germline J gene is used to complete it. The chain links TRBV13 to TRBJ2-5; D is perhaps TRBD1 (6 bases). The germline V gene has CDR1 PRHDT and CDR2 FYEKMQ (reference sequence). Deletions cut 4 bases from V and 2 bases from J, with 29 bases between. The CDR3 contains 20 residues. The DNA read from the CDR3 is TGTGCCAGCAGCTCTCTATCTACGACCTCGACAGGAGCCTTTCAAGAGACC. This encodes CASSSLSTTSTGAFQET. The entire CDR3 protein is CASSSLSTTSTGAFQETQYF.

This clone was recorded many times. The read comes to an end 3 residues before the CDR3 does, leaving the germline J gene to fill in the end. The chain carries TRBV20-1 and TRBJ2-5; 14 bases map to TRBD2. Germline loops: CDR1 DFQATT, CDR2 SNEGSKA (reference sequence). The CDR3 has 15 residues. The V gene end was trimmed by 3 bases and the J gene end by 4 bases; junction bases not matched to a gene: 4. The sequenced part of the CDR3 DNA is TGCAGTGCTAGGACTAGCGGGGGGGCAGGAGAGACC. The encoded protein is CSARTSGGAGET. The full CDR3 reads CSARTSGGAGETQYF.

This clone was counted many times. The CDR3 end falls 3 residues outside the read, so it is completed with the germline J gene. The chain couples TRBV30 to TRBJ1-2, with 7 bases lining up with TRBD1. CDR3 size: 15 residues. Germline CDR1 reads GTSNPN; CDR2 reads SVGIG (reference sequence). Here the CDR3 reads CAWSSLGTASYGYTF. CDR3 DNA (partial): TGTGCCTGGAGTTCACTGGGGACAGCTTCCTACGGC. Full variable domain (remainder filled in from reference TRBV30 and TRBJ1-2): SQTIHQWPATLVQPVGSPLSLECTVEGTSNPNLYWYRQAAGRGLQLLFYSVGIGQISSEVPQNLSASRPQDRQFILSSKKLLLSDSGFYLCAWSSLGTASYGYTFGSGTRLTVV.

This clone was seen at least ten times. The read ends 3 residues early relative to the CDR3; the germline J gene fills the gap. The gene calls are TRBV11-3 and TRBJ1-3; the D is unclear. V lost 4 bases and J lost 1, with 5 bases in between. The CDR3 is 13 amino acids. Germline CDR1 reads SGHNT; CDR2 reads YENEEA. The part of the CDR3 DNA that was read is TGTGCCAGCAGCTATACTTCTGGAAACACC. This codes for CASSYTSGNT. The entire CDR3 protein reads CASSYTSGNTIYF.

To note about this clone: The read is 3 residues too short to cover the CDR3 end, so that end is filled in from the germline J gene. V usage is TRBV19 and J usage is TRBJ2-1; D not certain. CDR3 length equals 14 residues. Per the germline V gene, CDR1 is LNHDA and CDR2 is SQIVND (reference sequence). V lost 6 bases and J 0 bases, leaving 9 bases between the germline ends. This CDR3 reads CASRVRVSYNEQFF. The CDR3 DNA, read in part, is TGTGCCAGTAGGGTTAGGGTCTCCTACAATGAG.

This clone was observed many times. The read is 3 residues too short to cover the CDR3 end, so that end is filled in from the germline J gene. J is TRBJ2-1 and V is TRBV30, with D possibly TRBD2 on 7 matching bases. The V and J ends lost 3 bases and 8 bases respectively, with 11 bases between them. This CDR3 is 12 amino acids long. Germline-derived CDR1 and CDR2 are GTSNPN and SVGIG (reference sequence). The CDR3 bases that were read are TGTGCCTGGAGCTCCGGGGGGCATGAG. As protein: CAWSSGGHE. The whole CDR3 is CAWSSGGHEQFF. The entire variable domain, with the rest obtained from reference TRBV30 and TRBJ2-1, is as follows: SQTIHQWPATLVQPVGSPLSLECTVEGTSNPNLYWYRQAAGRGLQLLFYSVGIGQISSEVPQNLSASRPQDRQFILSSKKLLLSDSGFYLCAWSSGGHEQFFGPGTRLTVL.

This clone was detected a few times. The CDR3 end falls 3 residues outside the read, so it is completed with the germline J gene. The rearrangement links TRBV30 to TRBJ2-7; D gene uncertain. V was trimmed by 2 bases and J by 6 bases, leaving 14 bases between them. Germline V gene data show CDR1 as GTSNPN and CDR2 as SVGIG (reference sequence). The CDR3 has 13 residues. CDR3 bases read: TGTGCCTGGAGTCAAGGGTTTTCTGGCGAG. It specifies CAWSQGFSGE. The complete CDR3 reads CAWSQGFSGEQYF.

As regards this clone: The junction shows a germline mismatch at one end, possibly a read error. The CDR3 end lies 3 residues beyond the end of the read and is filled in from the germline J gene. The chain employs TRBV19 and TRBJ1-4; D remains unclear. Germline V CDR1 and CDR2: LNHDA, SQIVND (reference sequence). The CDR3 consists of 16 residues. The part of the CDR3 DNA that was read is TGTGCCAGTAGGGGCCCAGCGGGTGGAACTAAGGAAAAA. Residues: CASRGPAGGTKEK. The CDR3, in full, reads CASRGPAGGTKEKLFF. The full variable domain, its missing parts supplied by reference TRBV19 and TRBJ1-4, is DGGITQSPKYLFRKEGQNVTLSCEQNLNHDAMYWYRQDPGQGLRLIYYSQIVNDFQKGDIAEGYSVSREKKESFPLTVTSAQKNPTAFYLCASRGPAGGTKEKLFFGSGTQLSVL.

This clone was observed a few times. The read ends 3 residues early relative to the CDR3; the germline J gene fills the gap. The chain is built from TRBV19 and TRBJ1-6; D may be TRBD1 (5 bases). The CDR3 runs to 13 residues. V was pared by 8 bases and J by 3 bases, with 8 bases between. CDR1 and CDR2 from the germline V gene are LNHDA and SQIVND (reference sequence). CDR3 sequence: CASQDNYNSPLHF. The CDR3 DNA, read in part, is TGTGCCAGTCAGGACAACTATAATTCACCC. Filled out from reference TRBV19 and TRBJ1-6, the complete variable domain reads DGGITQSPKYLFRKEGQNVTLSCEQNLNHDAMYWYRQDPGQGLRLIYYSQIVNDFQKGDIAEGYSVSREKKESFPLTVTSAQKNPTAFYLCASQDNYNSPLHFGNGTRLTVT.

To note about this clone: Read sequence stops 3 residues before the CDR3 end, and the germline J gene provides the missing end. The rearrangement links TRBV29-1 to TRBJ2-7, with D possibly matching TRBD1 (6 bases). Trimming left V 7 bases short and J 6 bases short, with 22 bases between. The CDR3 loop spans 14 amino acids. Germline V gene data show CDR1 as SQVTM and CDR2 as ANQGSEA. Incomplete CDR3 DNA: TGCAGCGCACGATCTAGTACGACAGGTGGCGAG. Protein: CSARSSTTGGE. The full-length CDR3 reads as CSARSSTTGGEQYF.

This clone was detected many times. The read ends 3 residues shy of where the CDR3 ends; the end is completed using the germline J gene. V and J are TRBV15 and TRBJ1-6, with D tentatively TRBD1 (6 bases). Trimming removed 5 bases from V and 10 bases from J, with 18 bases in between. CDR3 size: 15 residues. Germline CDR1 is LNHNV and CDR2 is YYDKDF (reference sequence). The CDR3: CATSVWQGGRSPLHF. CDR3 DNA (partial): TGTGCCACCAGCGTGTGGCAAGGGGGTCGATCACCC.

This clone was observed a few times. The CDR3 end lies 3 residues beyond the end of the read and is filled in from the germline J gene. The chain combines TRBV7-9 with TRBJ2-5; the D is unclear. Per the germline V gene, CDR1 is SEHNR and CDR2 is FQNEAQ (reference sequence). Trimming removed 1 base at V and 0 bases at J, with 6 bases between. This CDR3 contains 14 residues. The CDR3 protein is CASSLEHHQETQYF. The CDR3 DNA, read in part, is TGTGCCAGCAGCTTAGAACATCACCAAGAGACC. The entire variable domain, with the rest obtained from reference TRBV7-9 and TRBJ2-5, is as follows: DTGVSQNPRHKITKRGQNVTFRCDPISEHNRLYWYRQTLGQGPEFLTYFQNEAQLEKSRLLSDRFSAERPKGSFSTLEIQRTEQGDSAMYLCASSLEHHQETQYFGPGTRLLVL.

CDR3 bases read: TGTGCCAGCAGAGACCATCCTCGGACAGAAGAGACC. Translated, it gives CASRDHPRTEET. The full CDR3 is CASRDHPRTEETQYF. The chain employs TRBV2 and TRBJ2-5, with D possibly being TRBD1 (6 bases). The CDR3 extends 3 residues past the end of the read, so its final part is completed from the germline J gene. The CDR3 is 15 amino acids. Between the trimmed V and J ends, which lost 6 bases and 3 bases, there was a span of 17 bases. CDR1 is SNHLY and CDR2 is FYNNEI in the germline V gene.

This clone was observed a handful of times. From the germline J gene comes the end of the CDR3, since the read stops 3 residues before it. V and J are TRBV7-2 and TRBJ1-2, with TRBD1 matching over 7 bases. This CDR3 is 13 amino acids long. The germline CDR1 and CDR2 sequences are SGHTA and FQGNSA. The J segment lost 7 bases and the V segment lost 5 bases, leaving 7 bases of the junction unmatched. This CDR3 reads CASSPGQVFGYTF. The covered CDR3 bases are TGTGCCAGCAGCCCCGGACAGGTTTTTGGC.

Points on this clone: The read comes to an end 3 residues before the CDR3 does, leaving the germline J gene to fill in the end. The chain uses TRBV7-6 and TRBJ2-2; 8 bases are shared with TRBD1. After removal of 5 bases from V and 0 bases from J, the junction contained 8 bases not matched to a gene. The CDR3 has 17 residues. Germline V lookup: CDR1 SGHVS, CDR2 FNYEAQ. The part of the CDR3 DNA that was read is TGTGCCAGCAGCGCCACCTACAGGGGGGCGAACACCGGGGAG. The encoded protein is CASSATYRGANTGE. The whole CDR3 region reads CASSATYRGANTGELFF.

As to this clone: The read terminates 3 residues before the CDR3 end, so the remaining end is supplied by the germline J gene. The chain is built from TRBV19 and TRBJ1-1; TRBD1 might be the D (5 bases). Germline V CDR1 and CDR2: LNHDA, SQIVND (reference sequence). Trimming left V 7 bases short and J 7 bases short, with 13 bases between. The CDR3 extends over 12 amino acids. The CDR3 sequence is CASTGPGFEAFF. The covered CDR3 bases are TGTGCCAGTACAGGGCCTGGGTTTGAA.

In this sample, this clone turned up many times. The DNA ends 3 residues before the CDR3 does, and the rest of the CDR3 is filled in from the germline J gene. The chain links TRBV20-1 to TRBJ2-4; TRBD2 aligns across 10 bases. V dropped 6 bases and J dropped 0; count of bases not matched to a gene: 5. The CDR3 consists of 15 residues. CDR1 is DFQATT, CDR2 SNEGSKA, per germline (reference sequence). CDR3 residues: CSAHPSGGAKNIQYF. Partial CDR3 DNA: TGCAGTGCCCACCCTAGCGGGGGAGCCAAAAACATT.

The table lists this clone with many counts. Read coverage stops 3 residues before the CDR3 terminus; the germline J gene supplies the remainder. This chain uses TRBV10-3 with TRBJ1-2; D possibly corresponds to TRBD1 (6 bases). V shed 6 bases and J shed 6 bases, with 17 bases lying between them. This CDR3 contains 14 residues. Germline CDR1 and CDR2: ENHRY and SYGVKD. Partial CDR3 DNA: TGTGCCATCAGGAACAGGGATACCGCGGATGGC. Translated, it gives CAIRNRDTADG. The whole CDR3 sequence is CAIRNRDTADGYTF.

With regard to this clone: With the read ending 3 residues before the CDR3 end, the germline J gene is used to fill in that end. The chain recombines TRBV2 with TRBJ1-2, with D possibly TRBD1 on 5 matching bases. Germline V CDR1 and CDR2: SNHLY, FYNNEI. This CDR3 is built from 14 residues. Here the CDR3 reads CASSVEGQVRGYTF. The sequenced CDR3 bases are TGTGCCAGCAGTGTTGAGGGGCAGGTGCGGGGC.

Details on this clone: At one end the junction does not follow the germline gene, possibly because of a read error. Sequencing ends 3 residues short of the CDR3 end; the germline J gene provides the rest. The chain is built from TRBV30 and TRBJ1-5; 9 nucleotides match TRBD1. The CDR3 consists of 18 residues. Germline loops: CDR1 GTSNPN, CDR2 SVGIG (reference sequence). CDR3 residues: CAWSSGQGTFYSKQPQHF. The part of the CDR3 DNA that was read is TGTGCCTGGAGTTCCGGACAGGGGACGTTTTATAGCAAGCAGCCC.

This clone was picked up a small number of times. The read stops 3 residues short of the end of the CDR3; the missing end is completed from the germline J gene. The chain employs TRBV18 and TRBJ1-2, with 10 bases matching TRBD1. Germline loops: CDR1 KGHSH, CDR2 LQKENI. The CDR3 has 13 amino acids. Incomplete CDR3 DNA: TGTGCCAGCTCACCGGGGACAGGGGCCGGC. This gives the protein CASSPGTGAG. The whole CDR3 sequence reads CASSPGTGAGYTF.

Points on this clone: Read sequence stops 3 residues before the CDR3 end, and the germline J gene provides the missing end. V gene TRBV11-2 combines with J gene TRBJ1-2, with a weak D call TRBD1 (5 bases). CDR3 size: 15 residues. The V gene's germline CDR1 is SGHAT and CDR2 FQNNGV. This CDR3 reads CASSSQRWPGQGYTF. Incomplete CDR3 DNA: TGTGCCAGCAGCTCCCAGAGGTGGCCAGGGCAAGGC.

This clone occurred many times. The read is 3 residues too short to cover the CDR3 end, so that end is filled in from the germline J gene. The gene calls are TRBV20-1 and TRBJ1-1, with D unclear. The germline V gene encodes CDR1 DFQATT and CDR2 SNEGSKA (reference sequence). CDR3 size: 13 residues. With 2 bases removed from V and 0 bases from J, the gap between germline ends came to 7 bases. The part of the CDR3 DNA that was read is TGCAGTGCTAGATTCGGGGTGAACACTGAA. Amino acid sequence: CSARFGVNTE. The full-length CDR3 reads as CSARFGVNTEAFF.

In this sample, this clone turned up many times. The read terminates 3 residues ahead of where the CDR3 ends, so the germline J gene completes it. This chain links TRBV2 with TRBJ1-5, with 8 bases lining up with TRBD1. V was pared by 4 bases and J by 0 bases, with 5 bases of the junction left unmatched. This CDR3 region has 16 residues. Germline V gene sequence: CDR1 SNHLY, CDR2 FYNNEI. Incomplete CDR3 DNA: TGTGCCAGCAGTGGAGGGACAGGTTATAGCAATCAGCCC. Its translation is CASSGGTGYSNQP. The CDR3 reads in full as CASSGGTGYSNQPQHF.